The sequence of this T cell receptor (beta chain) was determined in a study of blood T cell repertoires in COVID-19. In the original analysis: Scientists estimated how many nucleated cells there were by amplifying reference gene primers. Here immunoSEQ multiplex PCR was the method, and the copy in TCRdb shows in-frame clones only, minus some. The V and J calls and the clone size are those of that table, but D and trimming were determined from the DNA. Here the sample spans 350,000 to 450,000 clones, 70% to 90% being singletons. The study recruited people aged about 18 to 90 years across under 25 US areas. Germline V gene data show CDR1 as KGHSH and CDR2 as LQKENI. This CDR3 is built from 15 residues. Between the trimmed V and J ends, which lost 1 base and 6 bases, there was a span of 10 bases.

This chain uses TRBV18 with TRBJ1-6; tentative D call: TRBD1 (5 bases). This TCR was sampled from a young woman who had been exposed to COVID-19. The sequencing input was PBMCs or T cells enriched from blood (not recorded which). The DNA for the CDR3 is TGTGCCAGCTCACCACAGCCTGGGGCTAATTCACCCCTCCACTTT. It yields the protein CASSPQPGANSPLHF.